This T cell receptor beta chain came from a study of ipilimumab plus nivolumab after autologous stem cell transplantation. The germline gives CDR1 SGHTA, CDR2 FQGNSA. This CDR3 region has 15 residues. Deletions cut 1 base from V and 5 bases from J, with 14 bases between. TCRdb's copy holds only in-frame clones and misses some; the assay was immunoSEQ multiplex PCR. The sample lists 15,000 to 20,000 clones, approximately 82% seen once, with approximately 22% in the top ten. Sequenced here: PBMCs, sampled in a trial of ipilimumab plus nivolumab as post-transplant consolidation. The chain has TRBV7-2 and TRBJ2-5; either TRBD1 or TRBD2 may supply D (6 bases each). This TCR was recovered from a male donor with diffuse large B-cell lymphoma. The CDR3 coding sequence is TGTGCCAGCAGCTTAGGGAGGGGGGATTTGGAGACCCAGTACTTC. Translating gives CASSLGRGDLETQYF.